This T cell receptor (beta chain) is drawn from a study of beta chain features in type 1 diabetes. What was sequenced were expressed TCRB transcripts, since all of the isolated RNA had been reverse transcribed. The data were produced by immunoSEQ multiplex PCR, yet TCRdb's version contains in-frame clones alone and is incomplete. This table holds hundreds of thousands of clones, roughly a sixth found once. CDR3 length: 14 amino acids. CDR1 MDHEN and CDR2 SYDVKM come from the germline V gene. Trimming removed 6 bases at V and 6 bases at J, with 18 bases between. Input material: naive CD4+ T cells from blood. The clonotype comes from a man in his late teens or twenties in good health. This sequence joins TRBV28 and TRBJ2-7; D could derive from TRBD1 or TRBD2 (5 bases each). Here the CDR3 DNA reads TGTGCCAGCAGCCCCGGGACCCTCATCTCCGAGCAGTACTTC. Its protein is CASSPGTLISEQYF.